What follows is one TCR beta chain and its context. Compared with the rest of its sample, this clonotype is medium-sized (0.01 to 0.1%). Its target antigen remains unknown. Base quality data are lacking; no much larger clone is found one base away. Library preparation used multiplex PCR. The sequencer was an Ion Torrent PGM. In the roughly 22-patient analysis, TRBV12-4/TRBJ1-2 clonotypes were amplified using adaptor-ligated barcode primers. TRBV12-4/TRBJ1-2 amplicons from the approximately 24-patient cohort were sequenced on the Ion Personal Genome Machine system. As for the authors' bioinformatics: For each of nine subset-tissue groups, sequencing data from the five patients were pooled, and the groups were then compared using unsupervised clustering of TCR gene usage. The Morisita-Horn index, with shared sequences weighted by their contribution to each repertoire, was used to calculate repertoire similarity. TCRdb took the public reads, trimmed them with fastp at Q25, ran MiXCR for clone calling and kept in-frame beta chains. Identical CDR3 protein sequences are pooled into one entry, listed with their most common genes and DNA. TCRdb's processing, not the authors' own work, is the source of the V and J calls. This sample is represented by a few hundred distinct CDR3 sequences; approximately 20% of them were singletons. Of the sample, roughly 27% is held by the ten largest clones.

Deletion took 5 bases off V and 3 bases off J, with a span of 16 bases between the germline ends. The CDR3 contains 15 residues, cysteine and phenylalanine counted. Of all the DNA, just the CDR3 is kept, 45 bases in frame from base 1. Cells that were CD4+CD25+CD127-/low were the ones isolated as Tregs. In a larger group of some 22 breast cancer patients, a single TRBV12-4/TRBJ1-2 rearrangement was sequenced in tumor Tregs and in blood Treg, naive and memory CD4+ cells. Tumor tissue and lymph nodes obtained by ipsilateral axillary dissection were perfused with PBS, cut into small pieces and digested using collagenase I and hyaluronidase. A purity exceeding 90% was confirmed by FACS for the sorted cell populations. The data stem from a study (dated by TCRdb to about 2015). In terms of the full investigation: The study set out to test whether tumor-infiltrating Tregs in breast cancer get recruited from blood Tregs or are instead converted in situ from other CD4+ T cell subsets.

Results and caveats for the whole study, not just this receptor: The larger-cohort validation was restricted to a single TCR beta V-J rearrangement rather than whole repertoires. In terms of TCR gene usage, tumor memory CD4+ T cells clustered together with blood and lymph node memory CD4+ cells, as well as with lymph node naive CD4+ cells. The greatest overlap of tumor-infiltrating Treg TCR alpha and beta sequences was observed with tumor naive CD4+ T cells, followed by blood naive CD4+ T cells. Across 23 patients, around an eighth of tumor Treg TRBV12-4/TRBJ1-2 sequences were shared with naive CD4+ cells, compared with less than 2% shared with blood Tregs or memory cells.

The sequence came from a female donor with breast cancer. The chain links TRBV12-3 or TRBV12-4 with TRBJ1-2, with TRBD1 as a weak D call on 6 bases. The sample taken for sequencing was tumor-infiltrating Tregs sorted from the breast tumor. The DNA reads as follows: TGTGCCAGCAGTCCTCTCTTCAGGGGCCACTATGGCTACACCTTC. Translation gives CASSPLFRGHYGYTF.